These T cell receptor beta chains were read from a single sample in a study of PD-1 blockade in classical Hodgkin lymphoma. Libraries were prepared by immunoSEQ multiplex PCR; TCRdb keeps only in-frame clonotypes and omits some of them. This table has roughly 30,000 clones, 65% to 85% appearing once. The material sequenced was CD4+ T cells from blood, taken before the fourth cycle of nivolumab. These receptors came from a human donor with classical Hodgkin lymphoma. CDR3s include the opening cysteine and the closing phenylalanine or tryptophan. The order of the fields is clone size, D gene, J gene, V gene, CDR3 DNA, CDR3 protein. A D gene is named only where the DNA matches it firmly. Clone size appears in some rows only: once, few, many, or a class for an expanded clone.

size: -
D: -
J: TRBJ2-2
V: TRBV5-1
DNA: TGCGCCAGCAGCTTGGGAACACCCGGCACCGGGGAGCTGTTTTTT
CDR3: CASSLGTPGTGELFF

size: -
D: -
J: TRBJ2-3
V: TRBV2
DNA: TGTGCCAGCAGTGTGGATTCTAGCACAGATACGCAGTATTTT
CDR3: CASSVDSSTDTQYF

size: once
D: TRBD1
J: TRBJ2-5
V: TRBV29-1
DNA: TGCAGCGTGAGGACAGGAGAGACCCAGTACTTC
CDR3: CSVRTGETQYF

size: -
D: -
J: TRBJ1-2
V: TRBV28
DNA: TGTGCCAGCAGTTTGGACAGCTATGGCTACACCTTC
CDR3: CASSLDSYGYTF

size: -
D: TRBD2
J: TRBJ2-1
V: TRBV9
DNA: TGTGCCAGCAGCGTAGGTAATAGCGGGGGAACGCAGTTCTTC
CDR3: CASSVGNSGGTQFF

size: -
D: TRBD1
J: TRBJ2-5
V: TRBV5-1
DNA: TGCGCCAGCAGCTCTACGGGACAGGGGGCGGAGACCCAGTACTTC
CDR3: CASSSTGQGAETQYF

size: -
D: TRBD1
J: TRBJ1-6
V: TRBV28
DNA: TGTGCCAGCAGTTCGAGGACAGGGGCTCGATCACCCCTCCACTTT
CDR3: CASSSRTGARSPLHF

size: -
D: TRBD2
J: TRBJ2-7
V: TRBV7-9
DNA: TGTGCCAGCAGCTTACTAGCGGGGACCTCCTACGAGCAGTACTTC
CDR3: CASSLLAGTSYEQYF

size: -
D: -
J: TRBJ1-1
V: TRBV28
DNA: TGTGCCAGCAGTTTACGAGCAGCCATGAACACTGAAGCTTTCTTT
CDR3: CASSLRAAMNTEAFF

size: -
D: -
J: TRBJ2-5
V: TRBV9
DNA: TGTGCCAGCAGCAAGGGGTACCAAGAGACCCAGTACTTC
CDR3: CASSKGYQETQYF

size: -
D: TRBD1
J: TRBJ2-2
V: TRBV5-1
DNA: TGCGCCAGCAGCTTGCAGGGGGCGAGCACCGGGGAGCTGTTTTTT
CDR3: CASSLQGASTGELFF

size: -
D: TRBD2
J: TRBJ2-7
V: TRBV7-9
DNA: TGTGCCAGCAGCTCGTCCGGGGGGATCTCCTACGAGCAGTACTTC
CDR3: CASSSSGGISYEQYF

size: -
D: -
J: TRBJ2-5
V: TRBV5-1
DNA: TGCGCCAGCAGCCCGGGCCCCCAAGAGACCCAGTACTTC
CDR3: CASSPGPQETQYF

size: -
D: -
J: TRBJ1-1
V: TRBV5-1
DNA: TGCGCCAGCAGCACGGACGGCTTGAACACTGAAGCTTTCTTT
CDR3: CASSTDGLNTEAFF

size: once
D: -
J: TRBJ1-1
V: TRBV5-1
DNA: TGCGCCAGCAGCCTAACCGGGGGCTACAACACTGAAGCTTTCTTT
CDR3: CASSLTGGYNTEAFF

size: -
D: TRBD1
J: TRBJ2-7
V: TRBV2
DNA: TGTGCCAGCAGTCAGGACAGGGATTCCTACGAGCAGTACTTC
CDR3: CASSQDRDSYEQYF

size: -
D: TRBD1
J: TRBJ2-2
V: TRBV7-3
DNA: TGTGCCAGCAGCTTAAGGACAGGACAGGCCGGGGAGCTGTTTTTT
CDR3: CASSLRTGQAGELFF

size: -
D: -
J: TRBJ2-5
V: TRBV15
DNA: TGTGCCACCAGCAGAGATCGGAGCCAAGAGACCCAGTACTTC
CDR3: CATSRDRSQETQYF

size: -
D: -
J: TRBJ1-2
V: TRBV5-6
DNA: TGTGCCAGCGGGTACGGGGGCAAGGGTTATGGCTACACCTTC
CDR3: CASGYGGKGYGYTF

size: -
D: -
J: TRBJ2-5
V: TRBV11-3
DNA: TGTGCCAGCAGCGATAGCCCAGGGGAGACCCAGTACTTC
CDR3: CASSDSPGETQYF

size: -
D: -
J: TRBJ2-6
V: TRBV5-4
DNA: TGTGCCAGCAGCTCGAGAGGGGCCAACGTCCTGACTTTC
CDR3: CASSSRGANVLTF

size: -
D: -
J: TRBJ2-7
V: TRBV5-1
DNA: TGCGCCAGCAGCTTGGCCCACCTGACAGACCAGTACTTC
CDR3: CASSLAHLTDQYF

size: -
D: -
J: TRBJ1-2
V: TRBV6-5
DNA: TGTGCCAGCAGTTACTCGGGCTATGGCTACACCTTC
CDR3: CASSYSGYGYTF

size: -
D: -
J: TRBJ2-1
V: TRBV4-1
DNA: TGCGCCAGCAGCCAAGAAGGGCCTTACAATGAGCAGTTCTTC
CDR3: CASSQEGPYNEQFF

size: -
D: TRBD2
J: TRBJ2-3
V: TRBV10-3
DNA: TGTGCCACCGCAGCGGGGCGCACAGATACGCAGTATTTT
CDR3: CATAAGRTDTQYF

size: -
D: TRBD2
J: TRBJ2-1
V: TRBV15
DNA: TGTGCCACCAGACTAGCGGACAATGAGCAGTTCTTC
CDR3: CATRLADNEQFF

size: few
D: -
J: TRBJ1-1
V: TRBV6-5
DNA: TGTGCCAGCACCTTCAAACTGAACACTGAAGCTTTCTTT
CDR3: CASTFKLNTEAFF

size: -
D: TRBD2
J: TRBJ2-2
V: TRBV6-5
DNA: TGTGCCAGTGGGACTAGTTGGACCGGGGAGCTGTTTTTT
CDR3: CASGTSWTGELFF